The 17 T cell receptor beta chains listed next were all sequenced from one sample in a study of T cells after yellow fever vaccination (dated by TCRdb to about 2019). The library was built by means of 5' RACE. This sample was sequenced with an Illumina NovaSeq 6000. In-frame beta chains were kept once TCRdb had trimmed the public reads at Q25 with fastp and called clones with MiXCR. When rows share a CDR3 protein, they turn into one entry using the most common DNA and genes. This sample comprises hundreds of thousands of distinct CDR3 sequences, about 4% of them detected only once. The biggest ten clones account for around 23% of the sample. The treatment or condition label here, explained by the study, means: live attenuated yellow fever vaccine strain. The specimen comprised PBMCs, sampled 5 days after the yellow fever booster vaccination. The origin of the receptors is a man aged 18 to 35 who received the YFV17D yellow fever vaccine.

At least ten counts were recorded for this clonotype. V gene TRBV7-9 combines with J gene TRBJ2-1; 8 bases fit TRBD2. Losses at the gene ends were 5 bases for V and 8 bases for J; bases not matched to a gene: 14. The CDR3 has 16 amino acids. Germline V gives CDR1 SEHNR, CDR2 FQNEAQ (reference sequence). CDR3 nucleotides: TGTGCCAGCAGCAAATTAGCGGGGAGCCCGGGGGATGAGCAGTTCTTC. It codes for CASSKLAGSPGDEQFF.

This clonotype was picked up a small number of times. The V gene is TRBV7-2, the J gene TRBJ2-7; TRBD1 or TRBD2 may be the D gene (5 bases each). This CDR3 contains 15 residues. Germline assignment: CDR1 SGHTA and CDR2 FQGNSA. Trimming removed 2 bases at V and 0 bases at J, with 11 bases between. CDR3 loop: CASSLLWDASYEQYF. CDR3 nucleotide sequence: TGTGCCAGCAGCTTACTCTGGGACGCCTCCTACGAGCAGTACTTC.

This clonotype was seen at least ten times. The chain combines TRBV4-3 with TRBJ1-6; D call uncertain. Per the germline V gene, CDR1 is LGHNA and CDR2 is YSLEER. This CDR3 region has 16 residues. V gave up 1 base and J gave up 0 bases, with 7 bases separating them. The CDR3 sequence is CASSQGVGSYNSPLHF. The DNA for the CDR3 is TGCGCCAGCAGCCAAGGTGTTGGCTCCTATAATTCACCCCTCCACTTT.

This clonotype was counted a few times. This chain uses TRBV5-1 with TRBJ2-2; TRBD2 matches at 7 bases. This CDR3 contains 16 residues. The germline CDR1 and CDR2 sequences are SGHRS and YFSETQ. The J segment lost 2 bases and the V segment lost 4 bases, leaving 8 bases of the junction unmatched. The CDR3 nucleotides read TGCGCCAGCAGCATCCCGCTAGCGGATAACACCGGGGAGCTGTTTTTT. Encoded protein: CASSIPLADNTGELFF.

The table lists this clonotype with a few counts. The rearrangement uses TRBV20-1 and TRBJ2-3, with TRBD1 as a possible D gene (6 bases). CDR3 length: 14 residues. Germline-derived CDR1 and CDR2 are DFQATT and SNEGSKA (reference sequence). V was cut by 3 bases and J by 1 base, with 11 bases left in between. The CDR3 reads CSASEGVGTDTQYF. Here the CDR3 DNA reads TGCAGTGCTAGTGAGGGGGTGGGCACAGATACGCAGTATTTT.

This clonotype was observed a handful of times. The chain uses TRBV12-3 or TRBV12-4 and TRBJ2-3; 10 bases match TRBD2. V trimming: 7 bases; J trimming: 8 bases; junction bases outside the gene matches: 9. CDR3 length equals 14 residues. The CDR3 coding sequence is TGTGCCAGCATCCAAGCGGGGGGGCCGGTTACGCAGTATTTT. It yields the protein CASIQAGGPVTQYF.

This clonotype has only a few counts. This chain connects TRBV12-3 or TRBV12-4 to TRBJ2-6, with D unresolved. V shed 5 bases and J shed 3 bases, with 5 bases lying between them. The CDR3 covers 13 residues. Here the CDR3 DNA reads TGTGCCAGCAGTCTCATTGGGGCCAACGTCCTGACTTTC. It yields the protein CASSLIGANVLTF.

In the case of this clonotype: This may be a read error, as it is one base from a much larger clone. The rearrangement links TRBV4-1 to TRBJ2-7; D possibly corresponds to TRBD2 (6 bases). Germline V CDR1 and CDR2: MGHRA, YSYEKL. This CDR3 has 14 residues. The CDR3 nucleotides are TGCGCCAGCAGCAAAGAGGCGGGGACCTACGAGCAGTACTTC. This codes for CASSKEAGTYEQYF.

In its sample, this clonotype was seen a few times. The genes are TRBV20-1 and TRBJ1-6, with TRBD1 identical over 7 bases. This CDR3 spans 13 amino acids. In germline, CDR1 is DFQATT, CDR2 SNEGSKA (reference sequence). V was clipped by 6 bases and J by 8 bases; unmatched bases: 7. The CDR3 sequence is CSARDSLYSPLHF. CDR3 bases: TGCAGTGCCAGGGACAGCCTATATTCACCCCTCCACTTT.

The table lists this clonotype with a few counts. The V and J genes are TRBV15 and TRBJ2-7; possibly TRBD1 for D (6 bases). Germline CDR1 LNHNV, CDR2 YYDKDF (reference sequence). V lost 5 bases and J lost 2, with 16 bases in between. This CDR3 has 15 amino acids. The CDR3 coding sequence is TGTGCCACCAGCCCAATAAGGACAGCCGCCTACGAGCAGTACTTC. Its translation is CATSPIRTAAYEQYF. The full variable domain, in which reference TRBV15 and TRBJ2-7 provide the parts outside the CDR3, is DAMVIQNPRYQVTQFGKPVTLSCSQTLNHNVMYWYQQKSSQAPKLLFHYYDKDFNNEADTPDNFQSRRPNTSFCFLDIRSPGLGDTAMYLCATSPIRTAAYEQYFGPGTRLTVT.

V and J are TRBV5-1 and TRBJ2-6, with D perhaps assigned TRBD1 or TRBD2 (5 bases each). Germline V CDR1 and CDR2: SGHRS, YFSETQ. Trimming cost V 4 bases and J 2 bases, with 10 bases left between them. The CDR3 spans 15 residues. CDR3: CASSLGTAGANVLTF. DNA for the CDR3: TGCGCCAGCAGCCTGGGGACCGCTGGGGCCAACGTCCTGACTTTC.

This clonotype was counted between two and nine times. V usage is TRBV4-2 and J usage is TRBJ2-1, with 11 bases that match TRBD2. The V gene's germline CDR1 is LGHNA and CDR2 YNFKEQ. J gave up 0 bases and V 4 bases, and 5 bases lay outside the gene matches. The length of the CDR3 is 17 residues. For the CDR3, the DNA is TGTGCCAGCAGCCTTCCGACTAGCGGGGACTCCTACAATGAGCAGTTCTTC. Amino acids: CASSLPTSGDSYNEQFF.

This clonotype was picked up many times. The rearrangement links TRBV20-1 to TRBJ2-7; 7 bases match TRBD2. Losses at the gene ends were 5 bases for V and 5 bases for J; bases not matched to a gene: 12. In germline, CDR1 is DFQATT, CDR2 SNEGSKA (reference sequence). This CDR3 has 14 residues. CDR3 sequence (DNA): TGCAGTGCTTATGCGACGGGCGCGGGGGACGAGCAGTACTTC. Translating it yields CSAYATGAGDEQYF.

This clonotype has just a few counts. The V call is TRBV5-1, the J call TRBJ2-5; weak D call: TRBD2 (6 bases). Trimming removed 4 bases from V and 1 base from J, with 11 bases in between. CDR3 length: 14 amino acids. Germline V gene sequence: CDR1 SGHRS, CDR2 YFSETQ. The CDR3 DNA is TGCGCCAGCAGCCGGGACTCAACCCAAGAGACCCAGTACTTC. This translates into CASSRDSTQETQYF.

This clonotype was counted only a few times. J is TRBJ1-6 and V is TRBV3-1; a possible D gene is TRBD1 (5 bases). V was trimmed by 3 bases and J by 9 bases, leaving 15 bases between them. The CDR3 length is 15 residues. Germline CDR1 is LGHDT and CDR2 is YNNKEL (reference sequence). The CDR3 region has the DNA TGTGCCAGCAGCCAGAGGTGGAGGGGAGGTTCACCCCTCCACTTT. Its translation is CASSQRWRGGSPLHF.

Concerning this clonotype itself: At one of its ends the junction is not consistent with the germline gene, which may arise from a read error. This chain uses TRBV5-4 with TRBJ1-1, with D unclear. The CDR3 length is 16 residues. Germline V gives CDR1 SGHNT, CDR2 YYREEE (reference sequence). CDR3 DNA sequence: TGTGCCAGCAGCCTCACGGCAGAACTTATGAACGCTGAAGCTTTCTTT. The encoded protein is CASSLTAELMNAEAFF.

This clonotype was counted only a few times. This chain joins TRBV9 and TRBJ2-3; D is possibly TRBD2 (7 bases). Germline CDR1 SGDLS, CDR2 YYNGEE. The CDR3 length is 16 residues. Trimming pared 3 bases from V and 1 base from J, leaving 15 bases between. CDR3 in amino acids: CASSAPGGLGTDTQYF. As DNA, the CDR3 is TGTGCCAGCAGCGCTCCGGGGGGCCTGGGCACAGATACGCAGTATTTT.